This paragraph reports one T cell receptor beta chain. Its antigen is undetermined. Germline V lookup: CDR1 PRHDT, CDR2 FYEKMQ (reference sequence). The ends were cut back, 1 base at V and 7 bases at J, with 14 bases in the middle. The CDR3 extends over 14 amino acids. Each CDR3 protein is one row after TCRdb ran MiXCR on the PCR reads. The sample has approximately 93,000 distinct CDR3 sequences, 25% seen once. This record comes from a study of molecular identifiers for immune sequencing clone quantification. At the level of the study: Four portions were sequenced after RNA from roughly 21,000 or 96,000 naive CD8 cells was split five ways in replicates. Study-wide results and caveats: Roughly 940,000 naive cells reportedly did not prevent detection of spiked Jurkat TCR RNA from one cell.

Researchers sorted naive CD8 T cells as cells that were CD8+CD4-CCR7+CD45RA+. The chain has TRBV13 and TRBJ2-7, with D perhaps matching TRBD1 (6 bases). This receptor was identified in a human donor in good health. Some libraries in this study had Jurkat cell RNA spiked in. The sequenced sample consisted of naive CD8+ T cells from blood, with Jurkat cell RNA spiked in. Sample subset: FACS-sorted CD8+CD4-CCR7+CD45RA+ naive T cells. CDR3 nucleotide sequence: TGTGCCAGCAGCTTAGCGGGACACTCGGAGGAGCAGTACTTC. This codes for CASSLAGHSEEQYF.